Included here is one T cell receptor (beta chain) sequence, with context. The data stem from a study of blood T cell repertoires in COVID-19. Across the study: From the United States, Italy and Spain came samples of acute and convalescent COVID-19. PBMCs, B-cell-depleted T cells, or T cells provided the cDNA or gDNA that made up the material.

Per the germline V gene, CDR1 is SEHNR and CDR2 is FQNEAQ (reference sequence). Between the trimmed V and J ends, which lost 1 base and 8 bases, there was a span of 11 bases. This CDR3 has 13 residues. In the source study's methods: Nucleated cell number was recorded as an estimate derived from reference gene primer amplification. The assay was immunoSEQ multiplex PCR, and TCRdb's table has in-frame clones only and misses some. V and J calls and clone size come straight from that table; D and trimming were deduced from the DNA. The sample carries a few hundred thousand clones, roughly 85% recorded once.

The chain carries TRBV7-9 and TRBJ1-2; maybe TRBD1 (5 bases). Sequences were obtained from peripheral blood. The sequence derives from a man aged 55 to 70 who had recovered from COVID-19. CDR3: CASSLVGAGGYTF. CDR3 coding DNA: TGTGCCAGCAGCTTAGTAGGGGCGGGAGGCTACACCTTC.